The TCR beta chain described here comes from a study of blood T cells in healthy people across ages. Findings and caveats of the study: Possibly, changes in expanded clonotypes were confounded because donor CMV status was unknown.

Every sample yielded at least 7 million isolated PBMCs. Extractions gave at least 5 micrograms of total RNA per sample. This clonotype was seen a handful of times. Its antigen is not known. CDR1 is SGDLS, CDR2 YYNGEE, per germline. The CDR3 is made up of 16 amino acids. Unmatched junction bases numbered 6, after V lost 0 bases and J lost 4 bases. The authors ran a second PCR of about 7 to 12 cycles using a sample-barcoded 5' primer and a J-beta primer mix. TCRdb recomputed calls from the 5' RACE reads with MiXCR, one row per CDR3 protein. This sample has about 640,000 distinct CDR3 sequences, with 58% found just once.

This TCR came from a man aged 55 to 70 in good health. The chain recombines TRBV9 with TRBJ2-5, with 10 bases lining up with TRBD1. The material sequenced was blood. The CDR3 DNA sequence: TGTGCCAGCAGCGTAGATACGGGACAGGGGTTAGAGACCCAGTACTTC. Encoded protein: CASSVDTGQGLETQYF.